This T cell receptor (beta chain) stems from a study of shared clonotypes between healthy human individuals. Study-level findings and limits: Generally, naive subsets (rather than memory subsets) showed larger estimated richness.

CDR3 length: 18 amino acids. CDR1 is LGHNA and CDR2 is YNFKEQ in the germline V gene. The ends lost 5 bases at V and 1 base at J; junction bases unmatched: 15. As to this clone: Its antigen is undetermined.

The protocol was immunoSEQ multiplex PCR, while the TCRdb copy is restricted to in-frame clones and leaves out a portion. The table lists approximately 1,500,000 clones, around 97% of them singletons, with approximately 1% in the top ten. The rearrangement links TRBV4-2 to TRBJ2-3; TRBD1 agrees at 7 bases. The sequence derives from a man aged 25-40 years in good health. The sample was naive CD4+ T cells sorted from blood. The subset is: CD45RA+ positively selected. The CDR3 here is CASSLSPRRGSGTDTQYF. CDR3 sequence (DNA): TGTGCCAGCAGCTTGTCGCCTCGCAGGGGGTCTGGCACAGATACGCAGTATTTT.